This TCR beta chain was sequenced during a study of sequential checkpoint blockade in melanoma. On the study more broadly: First-line arms were nivolumab then ipilimumab, or the reverse, randomized 1:1. Both treatment sequences were followed by maintenance nivolumab.

The treatment was: randomized to nivolumab then ipilimumab (arm A) or the reverse (arm B). No patient had prior DNA-damaging chemotherapy. Sequenced by immunoSEQ multiplex PCR; TCRdb stores in-frame clones only, minus some. This sample has under 40,000 clones, with approximately 90% found just once. This CDR3 comprises 12 residues. Between the trimmed V and J ends, which lost 9 bases and 3 bases, there was a span of 11 bases. Germline CDR1 and CDR2: LNHDA and SQIVND (reference sequence). V usage is TRBV19 and J usage is TRBJ1-2, with D perhaps TRBD1 (5 bases). Sequencing used CD8+ T cells sorted from blood (inferred from file names), obtained from a patient given nivolumab and ipilimumab in sequence. This sequence was found in a human donor with melanoma. CDR3 protein: CASRREDYGYTF. CDR3 sequence (DNA): TGTGCCAGCCGCAGGGAGGACTATGGCTACACCTTC.